This entry is about one T cell receptor beta chain. This CDR3 is also generated by other DNA sequences in the sample. Clones were sequenced by immunoSEQ multiplex PCR, and TCRdb holds only the in-frame ones, with some missing. The sample shows tens of thousands of clones, approximately 79% of them seen only once. The data stem from a study of blood T cell repertoires in COVID-19. The CDR3 is 14 residues long. Trimming removed 1 base at V and 0 bases at J, with 7 bases between. CDR1 is SGHTA and CDR2 is FQGNSA in the germline V gene. The receptor was derived from a man aged 55 to 70 with acute or convalescent COVID-19. Material: peripheral blood. This sequence joins TRBV7-2 and TRBJ2-7, with D unclear. The DNA for the CDR3 is TGTGCCAGCAGCTTAGACAGATCCTCCTACGAGCAGTACTTC. Translated: CASSLDRSSYEQYF. Full variable domain (remainder filled in from reference TRBV7-2 and TRBJ2-7): GAGVSQSPSNKVTEKGKDVELRCDPISGHTALYWYRQSLGQGLEFLIYFQGNSAPDKSGLPSDRFSAERTGGSVSTLTIQRTQQEDSAVYLCASSLDRSSYEQYFGPGTRLTVT.